The present entry profiles one T cell receptor (beta chain) with its context. Its antigen remains unknown. This specimen comes from a study of T cells after yellow fever vaccination. The wider study: Preparation of the low-cell-number fractions used SMART-Seq v4 Ultra Low Input. Study-wide findings and caveats: Contaminating bulk clonotypes could be abundant in FACS-sorted repertoires. The CD4 and CD8 compartments had a small share of their clonotypes in common.

CDR1 and CDR2 from the germline V gene are PRHDT and FYEKMQ (reference sequence). V was shortened by 5 bases and J by 2 bases, with 10 bases between the two germline ends. CDR3 length: 15 residues. The study made its TCR cDNA through 5'RACE template switching. That step introduced a universal primer site along with UMIs. TCRdb re-called the 5' RACE reads with MiXCR, one entry per CDR3 protein. The sample lists hundreds of thousands of distinct CDR3 sequences, roughly 12% occurring once. The material was PBMCs, obtained on the day of the first yellow fever vaccination. V gene TRBV13 combines with J gene TRBJ1-6, with a possible D match to TRBD1 (6 bases). This clonotype was obtained from a man in his late teens or twenties who received the YFV17D yellow fever vaccine. CDR3 loop: CASSAGQPYNSPLHF. CDR3 in DNA: TGTGCCAGCAGCGCCGGACAGCCCTATAATTCACCCCTCCACTTT. Based on the CDR3 plus reference TRBV13 and TRBJ1-6, the full variable domain is AAGVIQSPRHLIKEKRETATLKCYPIPRHDTVYWYQQGPGQDPQFLISFYEKMQSDKGSIPDRFSAQQFSDYHSELNMSSLELGDSALYFCASSAGQPYNSPLHFGNGTRLTVT.